A selection of T cell receptor beta chains follows, all from one sample in a study of blood T cell repertoires in COVID-19. Repertoires were generated with immunoSEQ multiplex PCR, while TCRdb's copy carries only in-frame clones and drops some. The table lists 200,000 to 250,000 clones, roughly nine tenths of them singletons. The sequencing sample was made of peripheral blood. Receptors originate from a man younger than 40 with acute or convalescent COVID-19. The CDR3 runs from the conserved cysteine through the conserved F or W. A D gene is named only where the DNA matches it firmly. Rows give clone size only sometimes, using once, few, many, or a class for an expanded clone.

CDR3	DNA	V	D	size	J
CASSQGGRNTQYF	TGTGCCAGCAGCCAAGGGGGGCGAAATACGCAGTATTTT	TRBV3-1/TRBV3-2	NA	once	TRBJ2-3
CASSPPYSTGDGDIQYF	TGTGCCAGCTCACCACCTTATTCTACAGGGGATGGAGACATTCAGTACTTC	TRBV18	TRBD1	NA	TRBJ2-4
CASSQRHSGNTEAFF	TGTGCCAGCAGCCAAAGGCACTCAGGGAACACTGAAGCTTTCTTT	TRBV3-1/TRBV3-2	NA	NA	TRBJ1-1
CASSLGHPNTGELFF	TGTGCCAGCAGTTTGGGACACCCGAACACCGGGGAGCTGTTTTTT	TRBV28	NA	NA	TRBJ2-2
CASSRSPAGASGELFF	TGTGCCAGCAGCCGGAGTCCAGCGGGAGCGTCCGGGGAGCTGTTTTTT	TRBV4-2	TRBD2	once	TRBJ2-2
CASSEFQGTSGNTIYF	TGCGCCAGCAGTGAGTTTCAGGGGACCTCTGGAAACACCATATATTTT	TRBV10-1	NA	NA	TRBJ1-3
CSADGYNEQFF	TGCAGTGCAGACGGGTACAATGAGCAGTTCTTC	TRBV20-1	NA	few	TRBJ2-1
CASSLVSSGGYEQYF	TGCGCCAGCAGCTTGGTTTCTAGCGGGGGGTACGAGCAGTACTTC	TRBV5-1	TRBD2	once	TRBJ2-7
CASSAGNAFSDRTDTQYF	TGTGCCAGCAGCGCGGGAAACGCCTTTAGCGACCGCACAGATACGCAGTATTTT	TRBV9	NA	NA	TRBJ2-3
CASSPRPFYSRDTQYF	TGTGCCAGCAGTCCCAGGCCCTTCTACAGCAGAGATACGCAGTATTTT	TRBV27	NA	NA	TRBJ2-3
CASRQGVNSPLHF	TGTGCCAGCAGACAGGGAGTTAATTCACCCCTCCACTTT	TRBV19	TRBD1	NA	TRBJ1-6
CASSVLSANTGELFF	TGTGCCAGCAGCGTACTCTCGGCGAACACCGGGGAGCTGTTTTTT	TRBV9	NA	NA	TRBJ2-2
CASSLDRGWSTEAFF	TGTGCCAGCAGTTTAGACAGGGGATGGAGCACTGAAGCTTTCTTT	TRBV27	TRBD1	NA	TRBJ1-1
CASRSDRGANYGYTF	TGTGCCAGCAGATCCGACAGGGGAGCTAACTATGGCTACACCTTC	TRBV28	TRBD1	few	TRBJ1-2
CACYRQEGAGLGYTF	TGTGCCTGCTACCGTCAGGAAGGGGCTGGTTTGGGCTACACCTTC	TRBV5-4	NA	NA	TRBJ1-2
CASSSGGGGQPQHF	TGCGCCAGCAGCTCAGGGGGCGGCGGTCAGCCCCAGCATTTT	TRBV5-1	TRBD1	NA	TRBJ1-5
CASSVTRDYGYTF	TGTGCCAGCAGTGTTACCCGGGACTATGGCTACACCTTC	TRBV28	NA	few	TRBJ1-2
CAAGTGMGNTEAFF	TGTGCCGCGGGGACAGGGATGGGGAACACTGAAGCTTTCTTT	TRBV6-5	TRBD1	NA	TRBJ1-1
CASSLAGLTYGGELFF	TGTGCCAGCAGCTTAGCGGGACTGACCTACGGAGGGGAGCTGTTTTTT	TRBV7-9	NA	NA	TRBJ2-2
CASSPLGAGLNYGYTF	TGTGCCAGTAGCCCCCTTGGCGCAGGGCTCAACTATGGCTACACCTTC	TRBV19	NA	NA	TRBJ1-2
CASSPGVDTQYF	TGTGCCAGCAGCCCGGGGGTGGATACGCAGTATTTT	TRBV7-3	NA	NA	TRBJ2-3
CASSRENYGYTF	TGTGCCAGCAGTAGGGAGAACTATGGCTACACCTTC	TRBV25-1	NA	once	TRBJ1-2
CASRPWTGRRSYEQYF	TGTGCCAGCAGACCTTGGACAGGGCGAAGATCCTACGAGCAGTACTTC	TRBV6-6	TRBD1	NA	TRBJ2-7
CASRSPRVETQYF	TGTGCCAGCAGATCCCCTAGAGTCGAGACCCAGTACTTC	TRBV27	NA	NA	TRBJ2-5
CASSPDRHTEAFF	TGTGCCAGCAGTCCAGACAGGCACACTGAAGCTTTCTTT	TRBV12-3/TRBV12-4	NA	NA	TRBJ1-1
CASSSLGARYSQYF	TGTGCCAGCAGTTCCCTAGGGGCACGATATAGTCAGTACTTC	TRBV28	NA	NA	TRBJ2-7
CASTYTGQGAGYTF	TGTGCCAGCACCTATACAGGGCAGGGGGCTGGCTACACCTTC	TRBV6-5	TRBD1	NA	TRBJ1-2
CASKGGSAYQPQHF	TGTGCCAGCAAGGGAGGGTCTGCCTATCAGCCCCAGCATTTT	TRBV14	NA	NA	TRBJ1-5
CASSWDRGLYEQYF	TGTGCCAGCAGCTGGGACAGGGGGCTATACGAGCAGTACTTC	TRBV7-9	TRBD1	NA	TRBJ2-7
CASSESRVAGVAAKNIQYF	TGCGCCAGCAGTGAGTCGAGAGTAGCGGGGGTAGCAGCCAAAAACATTCAGTACTTC	TRBV10-2	TRBD2	once	TRBJ2-4
CASSAQRGYTGELFF	TGTGCCAGCAGTGCCCAGCGGGGATACACCGGGGAGCTGTTTTTT	TRBV27	TRBD2	NA	TRBJ2-2
CAWSEKGQGDSYGYTF	TGTGCCTGGAGTGAAAAAGGACAGGGTGACTCCTATGGCTACACCTTC	TRBV30	TRBD1	NA	TRBJ1-2